This is a list of T cell receptor beta chains from one sample in a study of shared clonotypes between healthy human individuals. Repertoires were generated with immunoSEQ multiplex PCR, while TCRdb's copy carries only in-frame clones and drops some. The sample records over 2,000,000 clones, over 85% being singletons. Input material: naive CD8+ T cells from PBMCs. These receptors all stem from a man younger than 35 in good health. Some clones in this sample may be carry-over from other donors' samples. Both conserved end residues are part of each CDR3. D genes are given only for firm matches. Part of the rows lack a size; the others show once, few, many or a class for expanded clones.

V	size	D	J	CDR3	DNA
TRBV5-1	NA	TRBD1	TRBJ2-7	CASSITGGPPHEQYF	TGCGCCAGCAGCATTACAGGGGGCCCCCCCCACGAGCAGTACTTC
TRBV5-1	NA	TRBD2	TRBJ2-1	CASSPTSGDYNEQFF	TGCGCCAGCAGCCCCACTAGCGGAGATTACAATGAGCAGTTCTTC
TRBV28	NA	NA	TRBJ1-1	CASKDQPLEAFF	TGTGCCAGCAAGGACCAACCCTTGGAAGCTTTCTTT
TRBV27	NA	TRBD2	TRBJ2-7	CASSLDRTSGAASYEQYF	TGTGCCAGCAGTTTGGATAGGACTAGCGGGGCCGCCTCCTACGAGCAGTACTTC
TRBV5-1	NA	TRBD1	TRBJ2-7	CASSTGPGTGAYEQYF	TGCGCCAGCAGCACCGGACCCGGGACAGGGGCCTACGAGCAGTACTTC
TRBV19	NA	NA	TRBJ1-1	CASSLLPQGYTEAFF	TGTGCCAGTAGTCTCCTCCCGCAGGGGTACACTGAAGCTTTCTTT
TRBV5-6	once	TRBD2	TRBJ2-2	CASSLALAGGPGELFF	TGTGCCAGCAGCTTGGCCCTAGCGGGAGGTCCCGGGGAGCTGTTTTTT
TRBV5-4	NA	NA	TRBJ2-5	CASSLDLGPWPPETQYF	TGTGCCAGCAGCCTCGACTTGGGCCCGTGGCCCCCAGAGACCCAGTACTTC
TRBV6-1	NA	NA	TRBJ1-1	CASSDGGGTEAFF	TGTGCCAGCTCGGACGGAGGGGGCACTGAAGCTTTCTTT
TRBV7-9	NA	NA	TRBJ1-5	CASSLGSYQPQHF	TGTGCCAGCAGCTTAGGGAGTTATCAGCCCCAGCATTTT
TRBV7-9	NA	NA	TRBJ2-7	CASSSAPGDTKKSYEQYF	TGTGCCAGCAGCTCGGCCCCAGGGGACACGAAAAAATCCTACGAGCAGTACTTC
TRBV28	NA	NA	TRBJ1-1	CATKVRMGPPYTEAFF	TGTGCCACCAAAGTACGTATGGGACCCCCATACACTGAAGCTTTCTTT
TRBV15	NA	NA	TRBJ2-2	CATSRRTGELFF	TGTGCCACCAGCAGGAGGACCGGGGAGCTGTTTTTT
TRBV7-9	NA	NA	TRBJ1-4	CASSPISGEKLFF	TGTGCCAGCAGCCCCATTTCTGGCGAAAAACTGTTTTTT
TRBV7-9	NA	TRBD2	TRBJ2-4	CASSSTTSENIQYF	TGTGCCAGCAGCTCAACGACTAGCGAAAACATTCAGTACTTC